Here is one TCR beta chain with its context. Generated by immunoSEQ multiplex PCR, the TCRdb table keeps only in-frame clones and is missing some. The sample lists about 40,000 clones, approximately 90% occurring once. This record belongs to a study of T cell changes during pregnancy in multiple sclerosis. This CDR3 spans 16 amino acids. Germline CDR1 SGHTA, CDR2 FQGNSA. V was pared by 5 bases and J by 6 bases, with 11 bases of the junction left unmatched. This receptor was taken from a female donor with multiple sclerosis, enrolled in a pregnancy study. The rearrangement joins TRBV7-2 to TRBJ2-7, with TRBD1 matching over 12 bases. Sequencing was done on a sample of PBMCs (not recorded whether the cells were cultured). The CDR3 DNA reads TGTGCCAGCAGCCCGGGAGGGACAGGGGGCGTTTCCGAGCAGTACTTC. Its translation: CASSPGGTGGVSEQYF.